The source of this TCR beta chain is a study of CXCR3-negative and CXCR3-positive naive CD8 T cells (dated by TCRdb to between 2018 and 2020). The study in broad terms: In total, approximately 130 million TRB reads were obtained, corresponding to roughly 1.5 +/- 0.3 million reads per library. TRBV-TRBJ cluster analysis included naive subsets from several donors and memory cells from 3 donors. Diversity and physicochemical repertoire analyses covered roughly eleven donors pooled from two independent experiments.

As encoded in the germline V gene, CDR1 is LGHNA while CDR2 is YSLEER. The CDR3 has 18 amino acids, counting the end cysteine and phenylalanine. There is no recorded DNA. Sequenced on a NextSeq 550. The Human TCR Profiling Kit (MiLaboratory) was used to prepare UMI-labeled 5' RACE TRB cDNA libraries. The full amount of extracted RNA was used for cDNA synthesis, and the full amount of resulting cDNA was used for PCR amplification. Libraries were prepared in parallel with an identical number of PCR cycles. In the source study's methods: With a minimum of two reads required per UMI, MIGEC and MiXCR pulled out about 57,000 +/- 9,900 unique UMI-labeled TRB cDNA molecules from each library. On average, approximately 40,000 +/- 10,000 functional in-frame TRB CDR3 nucleotide clonotypes lacking stop codons were found per library. After each sample was downsampled to 5000 UMI-labeled TRB molecules, VDJtools was used to calculate diversity metrics such as normalized Shannon-Wiener and Chao1. For the central five CDR3 residues, VDJtools calculated physicochemical properties weighted by clonotype size, namely interaction energy, strength, volume and Kidera factor 4. Once TCRdb had reprocessed the reads, it stored one entry per CDR3 protein sequence and supplied no DNA. V and J calls and clone size were set by TCRdb, not the authors. The sample's table covers some 38,000 distinct CDR3 sequences. The leading ten clones occupy about 14% of the sample.

Each CD8+ T cell subset was flow-sorted in triplicate, and 250,000 to 300,000 cells per subset were placed directly into RLT lysis buffer. Peripheral blood mononuclear cells were isolated from buffy coats using standard density gradient centrifugation. Total RNA was extracted from sorted cells using an RNeasy Mini Kit. Study-wide findings and limitations: Both naive subsets had comparably high repertoire diversity, while memory CD8+ T cells had much lower repertoire diversity. Surface CD5, linked to self-reactivity in mice, was comparable between naive subsets; TCR interaction strength was therefore also inferred from TRB CDR3 physicochemical properties. TRBV-TRBJ usage was similar between naive CXCR3-negative and CXCR3-positive cells from the same donor, while memory cells showed distinct patterns. Because CXCR3 expression was partially decreased after cryopreservation, freshly isolated PBMCs were used for most assays.

A remark on this clonotype: Its recognized antigen is unknown.

The sequence links TRBV4-3 to TRBJ2-6; the D call of TRBD1 rests on TCRdb alone, since no DNA is present to check it. Input material: memory CD8+ T cells from blood. The sample's cell subset or site label is to be understood as: conventional CD8+ memory T cells (TMEM), sorted as controls. The sequence was collected from a human donor in good health. Some clones in this sample may be carry-over from other donors' samples. The CDR3 has the sequence CASSQDETGVSGANVLTF.